This is a list of T cell receptor beta chains from one sample in a study of Ad26.COV2.S vaccination and SARS-CoV-2 variants. The protocol was immunoSEQ multiplex PCR, while the TCRdb copy is restricted to in-frame clones and leaves out a portion. The sample includes 360,000 or so clones, roughly 84% seen only once; the top ten take roughly 3.1%. Sequenced material: peripheral blood, taken in a trial of Ad26.COV2.S vaccine versus placebo. The receptors stem from a person between 18 and 60 years old who received the Ad26.COV2.S COVID-19 vaccine or a placebo. CDR3s include the opening cysteine and the closing phenylalanine or tryptophan. The D gene is left open where the match is weak. Clone sizes are given selectively: once, few, many, or a class where the clone is expanded.

v_gene: TRBV7-2
abundance: NA
j_gene: TRBJ2-3
d_gene: TRBD2
CDR3aa: CASSLSGGADTQYF
CDR3nt: TGTGCCAGCAGCTTAAGTGGGGGGGCAGATACGCAGTATTTT

v_gene: TRBV30
abundance: many
j_gene: TRBJ1-6
d_gene: TRBD1
CDR3aa: CAWGTGGDLFNSPLHF
CDR3nt: TGTGCCTGGGGGACAGGGGGCGATTTGTTTAATTCACCCCTCCACTTT

v_gene: TRBV2
abundance: NA
j_gene: TRBJ2-5
d_gene: TRBD2
CDR3aa: CAGLAGGQETQYF
CDR3nt: TGTGCCGGACTAGCGGGGGGACAAGAGACCCAGTACTTC

v_gene: TRBV30
abundance: NA
j_gene: TRBJ1-4
d_gene: TRBD1
CDR3aa: CAWTPGQGSEKLFF
CDR3nt: TGTGCCTGGACCCCGGGACAGGGGAGTGAAAAACTGTTTTTT

v_gene: TRBV7-6
abundance: NA
j_gene: TRBJ2-1
d_gene: TRBD2
CDR3aa: CASSLAAAGGQYNEQFF
CDR3nt: TGTGCCAGCAGCTTAGCGGCGGCGGGGGGTCAATACAATGAGCAGTTCTTC

v_gene: TRBV7-2
abundance: NA
j_gene: TRBJ1-3
d_gene: TRBD1
CDR3aa: CASISTGAGNTIYF
CDR3nt: TGTGCCAGCATTTCGACAGGGGCTGGAAACACCATATATTTT

v_gene: TRBV7-8
abundance: many
j_gene: TRBJ2-5
d_gene: TRBD2
CDR3aa: CASSRTQIGGLQETQYF
CDR3nt: TGTGCCAGCAGCAGAACCCAAATTGGGGGACTACAAGAGACCCAGTACTTC

v_gene: TRBV7-9
abundance: NA
j_gene: TRBJ1-3
d_gene: NA
CDR3aa: CASSQETFSGNTIYF
CDR3nt: TGTGCCAGCAGCCAGGAAACTTTCTCTGGAAACACCATATATTTT

v_gene: TRBV7-3
abundance: once
j_gene: TRBJ2-3
d_gene: NA
CDR3aa: CASSLGMGDTDTQYF
CDR3nt: TGTGCCAGCAGCTTAGGAATGGGGGACACAGATACGCAGTATTTT

v_gene: TRBV2
abundance: NA
j_gene: TRBJ1-5
d_gene: NA
CDR3aa: CASSEARGSNQPQHF
CDR3nt: TGTGCCAGCAGTGAAGCCAGGGGAAGCAATCAGCCCCAGCATTTT

v_gene: TRBV18
abundance: NA
j_gene: TRBJ1-1
d_gene: NA
CDR3aa: CASSPQGSPSSAEAFF
CDR3nt: TGTGCCAGCTCACCCCAGGGTTCCCCTTCGAGTGCTGAAGCTTTCTTT

v_gene: TRBV24-1
abundance: NA
j_gene: TRBJ2-3
d_gene: NA
CDR3aa: CATSAGDTQYF
CDR3nt: TGTGCCACCAGCGCTGGAGATACGCAGTATTTT

v_gene: TRBV23-1
abundance: NA
j_gene: TRBJ1-5
d_gene: NA
CDR3aa: CASRGSNQPQHF
CDR3nt: TGCGCCAGCAGGGGCTCAAATCAGCCCCAGCATTTT

v_gene: TRBV9
abundance: NA
j_gene: TRBJ1-3
d_gene: TRBD1
CDR3aa: CASSGRQGGGNTIYF
CDR3nt: TGTGCCAGCAGCGGAAGACAGGGGGGCGGAAACACCATATATTTT

v_gene: TRBV4-2
abundance: NA
j_gene: TRBJ2-1
d_gene: NA
CDR3aa: CASSQDRLGNEQFF
CDR3nt: TGTGCCAGCAGCCAAGATCGGTTGGGAAATGAGCAGTTCTTC

v_gene: TRBV9
abundance: NA
j_gene: TRBJ2-1
d_gene: TRBD2
CDR3aa: CASSVGLAGPEDEQFF
CDR3nt: TGTGCCAGCAGCGTAGGGCTAGCGGGGCCCGAAGATGAGCAGTTCTTC

v_gene: TRBV6-2/TRBV6-3
abundance: NA
j_gene: TRBJ2-7
d_gene: TRBD1
CDR3aa: CASSYGQEISYEQYF
CDR3nt: TGTGCCAGCAGTTACGGACAGGAAATCTCCTACGAGCAGTACTTC

v_gene: TRBV6-5
abundance: NA
j_gene: TRBJ2-2
d_gene: NA
CDR3aa: CASRPNTGELFF
CDR3nt: TGTGCCAGCAGACCCAACACCGGGGAGCTGTTTTTT

v_gene: TRBV29-1
abundance: NA
j_gene: TRBJ2-7
d_gene: NA
CDR3aa: CSVEVDSSYEQYF
CDR3nt: TGCAGCGTTGAAGTGGACAGTTCCTACGAGCAGTACTTC

v_gene: TRBV6-5
abundance: NA
j_gene: TRBJ2-7
d_gene: TRBD1
CDR3aa: CASRRQGEQYF
CDR3nt: TGTGCCAGCAGACGACAGGGCGAGCAGTACTTC

v_gene: TRBV9
abundance: few
j_gene: TRBJ1-2
d_gene: TRBD1
CDR3aa: CASTRRGQGSHGYTF
CDR3nt: TGTGCCAGCACAAGAAGAGGACAGGGCTCACATGGCTACACCTTC

v_gene: TRBV25-1
abundance: once
j_gene: TRBJ2-7
d_gene: NA
CDR3aa: CASSETGAGLKQYF
CDR3nt: TGTGCCAGCAGTGAGACAGGCGCGGGTTTGAAGCAGTACTTC

v_gene: TRBV7-2
abundance: NA
j_gene: TRBJ1-1
d_gene: TRBD1
CDR3aa: CASTPTGTGGSVEAFF
CDR3nt: TGTGCCAGCACCCCGACCGGGACAGGTGGTTCTGTGGAAGCTTTCTTT

v_gene: TRBV6-7
abundance: few
j_gene: TRBJ1-1
d_gene: NA
CDR3aa: CASSYSEGGNTEAFF
CDR3nt: TGTGCCAGCAGTTACTCGGAGGGAGGGAACACTGAAGCTTTCTTT

v_gene: TRBV7-3
abundance: NA
j_gene: TRBJ2-3
d_gene: TRBD2
CDR3aa: CASGPRASGLPDTQYF
CDR3nt: TGTGCCAGTGGGCCGAGGGCTAGCGGCCTCCCCGATACGCAGTATTTT

v_gene: TRBV27
abundance: NA
j_gene: TRBJ2-7
d_gene: NA
CDR3aa: CASSLVGEYEQYF
CDR3nt: TGTGCCAGCAGTTTGGTCGGGGAATACGAGCAGTACTTC

v_gene: TRBV13
abundance: NA
j_gene: TRBJ2-2
d_gene: NA
CDR3aa: CASSQSVNTGELFF
CDR3nt: TGTGCCAGCAGCCAGTCGGTGAACACCGGGGAGCTGTTTTTT

v_gene: TRBV7-2
abundance: NA
j_gene: TRBJ2-2
d_gene: TRBD1
CDR3aa: CASSLRGWGQGKNTGELFF
CDR3nt: TGTGCCAGCAGCTTAAGGGGGTGGGGACAGGGGAAGAACACCGGGGAGCTGTTTTTT

v_gene: TRBV7-2
abundance: NA
j_gene: TRBJ1-6
d_gene: NA
CDR3aa: CASSLRQALSSPLHF
CDR3nt: TGTGCCAGCAGCCTTCGACAGGCCCTCTCTTCACCCCTCCACTTT

v_gene: TRBV5-5
abundance: NA
j_gene: TRBJ2-3
d_gene: NA
CDR3aa: CASSIRDPLASDTQYF
CDR3nt: TGTGCCAGCAGCATCCGGGACCCGCTAGCTTCCGATACGCAGTATTTT

v_gene: TRBV12-3/TRBV12-4
abundance: few
j_gene: TRBJ1-5
d_gene: NA
CDR3aa: CASSLVTNQPQHF
CDR3nt: TGTGCCAGCAGTTTAGTGACCAATCAGCCCCAGCATTTT

v_gene: TRBV7-6
abundance: NA
j_gene: TRBJ1-1
d_gene: NA
CDR3aa: CASSLGMRRNTEAFF
CDR3nt: TGTGCCAGCAGCTTGGGAATGAGAAGGAACACTGAAGCTTTCTTT

v_gene: TRBV7-9
abundance: NA
j_gene: TRBJ1-2
d_gene: NA
CDR3aa: CASSLGPYDGYTF
CDR3nt: TGTGCCAGCAGCCTGGGCCCTTATGATGGCTACACCTTC

v_gene: TRBV19
abundance: few
j_gene: TRBJ2-7
d_gene: TRBD2
CDR3aa: CASSLYLAGGNEQYF
CDR3nt: TGTGCCAGTAGTCTATATCTAGCGGGGGGCAACGAGCAGTACTTC